This passage covers 29 T cell receptor beta chains from one sample sequenced in a study of cytomegalovirus exposure and HLA in healthy donors. The PCR employed 60 Vbeta primers together with 13 Jbeta primers. Only in-frame clones appear in the TCRdb table, and some are missing; sequencing was by immunoSEQ multiplex PCR. Found here are more than 95,000 clones, more than 60% of them singletons; the top ten hold approximately 5.6%. What was sequenced was PBMCs. These receptor sequences come from a male donor in good health and CMV-seronegative.

The rearrangement links TRBV29-1 to TRBJ2-7; D uncertain. Germline assignment: CDR1 SQVTM and CDR2 ANQGSEA. V was pared by 0 bases and J by 0 bases, with 12 bases between. CDR3 size: 15 residues. CDR3 DNA sequence: TGCAGCGTTGAAGAGCAGCGAGCTAGCTCCTACGAGCAGTACTTC. It codes for CSVEEQRASSYEQYF.

The CDR3 DNA reads TGCGCCAGCAGCCAAGATTGGGCCGTGGCTCATCGGGGCTACACCTTC. Translation gives CASSQDWAVAHRGYTF. J is TRBJ1-2 and V is TRBV4-1; D uncertain. Germline assignment: CDR1 MGHRA and CDR2 YSYEKL. The germline V and J ends were trimmed by 0 bases and 8 bases, with 19 bases remaining between them. The CDR3 loop spans 16 amino acids.

This clone has a handful of counts. The genes are TRBV4-1 and TRBJ1-3; D gene unclear. The CDR3 loop spans 16 amino acids. V gave up 0 bases and J gave up 0 bases, with 9 bases separating them. Germline V lookup: CDR1 MGHRA, CDR2 YSYEKL. As DNA, the CDR3 is TGCGCCAGCAGCCAAGATGATCGCAGCTCTGGAAACACCATATATTTT. Translated: CASSQDDRSSGNTIYF.

This clone was detected a few times. The rearrangement links TRBV4-3 to TRBJ2-7, with unresolved D. The V end lost 3 bases, the J end lost 3 bases, and 9 bases lay between the germline ends. Per germline, CDR1 LGHNA and CDR2 YSLEER. The CDR3 loop spans 13 amino acids. CDR3 protein: CASSQNRGYEQYF. CDR3 nucleotides: TGCGCCAGCAGCCAGAACCGCGGCTACGAGCAGTACTTC.

This clone showed up just once. This sequence joins TRBV7-9 and TRBJ1-3; possible D gene TRBD1, 6 bases. CDR3 size: 17 residues. Deletions cut 5 bases from V and 0 bases from J, with 17 bases between. The V gene's germline CDR1 is SEHNR and CDR2 FQNEAQ (reference sequence). The CDR3 sequence: CASSGSTGPFSGNTIYF. The CDR3, as DNA: TGTGCCAGCAGCGGATCTACAGGGCCCTTCTCTGGAAACACCATATATTTT.

This chain connects TRBV4-1 to TRBJ2-3, with 10 bases lining up with TRBD2. CDR1 is MGHRA, CDR2 YSYEKL, per germline. The CDR3 runs 17 residues. V lost 1 base to trimming and J lost 5 bases; unmatched junction nucleotides: 9. The chain's CDR3 is CASSQGQLAGDGDTQYF. In DNA form, the CDR3 reads TGCGCCAGCAGCCAAGGACAGCTAGCGGGAGACGGAGATACGCAGTATTTT.

This chain connects TRBV10-3 to TRBJ2-1, with 9 bases lining up with TRBD2. This CDR3 has 17 amino acids. The junction had 13 bases not matched to a gene; V was cut back by 2 bases and J by 8 bases. The germline V gene encodes CDR1 ENHRY and CDR2 SYGVKD. The CDR3 sequence: CAISEVAWASGTHEQFF. CDR3 coding DNA: TGTGCCATCAGTGAGGTCGCGTGGGCTAGCGGGACCCATGAGCAGTTCTTC.

The chain couples TRBV27 to TRBJ2-3, with a possible D match to TRBD2 (6 bases). CDR1 is MNHEY, CDR2 SMNVEV, per germline (reference sequence). CDR3 length: 15 amino acids. The germline V and J ends were trimmed by 4 bases and 0 bases, with 11 bases remaining between them. The CDR3 DNA reads as TGTGCCAGCAGTTCGCTTAGCGGAAGCACAGATACGCAGTATTTT. This codes for CASSSLSGSTDTQYF.

This clone appeared once. This chain connects TRBV6-7 to TRBJ2-7; 12 bases are shared with TRBD2. TRBV6-7 is reported as an ORF; its role is uncertain. The J segment lost 1 base and the V segment lost 10 bases, leaving 11 bases of the junction unmatched. This CDR3 contains 16 residues. CDR3: CAIRTSGASFSYEQYF. DNA for the CDR3: TGTGCCATCCGGACTAGCGGGGCCTCTTTTTCCTACGAGCAGTACTTC.

J is TRBJ2-1 and V is TRBV6-5; D perhaps matches TRBD1 (6 bases). This CDR3 contains 15 residues. V was cut by 5 bases and J by 0 bases, with 11 bases left in between. The germline V gene encodes CDR1 MNHEY and CDR2 SVGAGI. The DNA of the CDR3 is TGTGCCAGCAGTAGACCAGGGGTCTCCTACAATGAGCAGTTCTTC. Its protein product is CASSRPGVSYNEQFF.

The V and J genes are TRBV7-2 and TRBJ2-5; 8 bases line up with TRBD2. The CDR3 length is 13 residues. The V segment lost 5 bases and the J segment 13 bases; nucleotides outside the gene matches: 12. Germline values: CDR1 SGHTA, CDR2 FQGNSA. CDR3 in DNA: TGTGCCAGCAGCCCCCCGGGAGGGATTCAGTCGTACTTC. Its translation is CASSPPGGIQSYF.

The chain couples TRBV11-3 to TRBJ2-3; 7 nucleotides agree with TRBD2. There are 14 residues in the CDR3. The junction had 5 bases not matched to a gene; V was cut back by 4 bases and J by 4 bases. Germline V gives CDR1 SGHNT, CDR2 YENEEA. CDR3 residues: CASSWTRNADTQYF. The CDR3 bases are TGTGCCAGCAGCTGGACTAGAAACGCAGATACGCAGTATTTT.

The chain employs TRBV28 and TRBJ2-3; no reliable D call. CDR1 is MDHEN and CDR2 is SYDVKM in the germline V gene. This CDR3 region has 13 residues. The germline V and J ends were trimmed by 3 bases and 1 base, with 5 bases remaining between them. CDR3 nucleotide sequence: TGTGCCAGCAGTTTTAGTGGCACAGATACGCAGTATTTT. Residues: CASSFSGTDTQYF.

The chain employs TRBV7-6 and TRBJ2-2; D gene unclear. The CDR3 contains 12 residues. The germline gives CDR1 SGHVS, CDR2 FNYEAQ. Trimming cost V 8 bases and J 8 bases, with 12 bases left between them. The CDR3 region is CASATVAGELFF. CDR3 nucleotides: TGTGCCAGCGCCACGGTCGCGGGGGAGCTGTTTTTT.

The chain links TRBV11-3 to TRBJ2-2; D is ambiguous. There are 12 residues in the CDR3. Germline V gene sequence: CDR1 SGHNT, CDR2 YENEEA. Trimming removed 3 bases at V and 6 bases at J, with 5 bases between. CDR3 amino acids: CASSFIPGELFF. DNA for the CDR3: TGTGCCAGCAGCTTTATTCCCGGGGAGCTGTTTTTT.

This chain links TRBV9 with TRBJ2-3; a weak D match, TRBD1 (6 bases). The germline gives CDR1 SGDLS, CDR2 YYNGEE. The CDR3 is 14 residues long. Trimming stripped 4 bases from V and 6 bases from J, with 15 bases between. The CDR3 spells CASSISGASDTQYF. The CDR3 DNA sequence: TGTGCCAGCAGCATCTCAGGGGCTAGCGATACGCAGTATTTT.

The chain couples TRBV9 to TRBJ2-3; D is unresolved. Germline V gene lookup returns CDR1 SGDLS and CDR2 YYNGEE. V dropped 4 bases and J dropped 1 base, with 4 bases sitting between them. The CDR3 runs to 12 residues. This CDR3 reads CASSLRTDTQYF. The CDR3, as DNA: TGTGCCAGCAGCCTCCGCACAGATACGCAGTATTTT.

The chain uses TRBV9 and TRBJ1-5; the D is unclear. The CDR3 contains 15 residues. CDR1 and CDR2 (germline): SGDLS, YYNGEE. V was trimmed by 5 bases and J by 3 bases, leaving 15 bases between them. The CDR3 reads CASSLEGGFNQPQHF. CDR3 in DNA: TGTGCCAGCAGTCTCGAAGGCGGATTCAATCAGCCCCAGCATTTT.

This rearrangement joins TRBV2 to TRBJ2-7, with 7 bases aligning to TRBD2. This CDR3 has 13 amino acids. Germline trimming cut 6 bases from V and 0 bases from J; bases unmatched to any gene: 2. Germline lookup yields CDR1 SNHLY and CDR2 FYNNEI. The CDR3 DNA reads TGTGCCAGCAGCAAGCGGGACTCCTACGAGCAGTACTTC. Translated, it gives CASSKRDSYEQYF.

The chain uses TRBV18 and TRBJ2-5; D perhaps matches TRBD2 (5 bases). This CDR3 has 14 amino acids. Germline V gene lookup returns CDR1 KGHSH and CDR2 LQKENI. Deletions cut 3 bases from V and 3 bases from J, with 11 bases between. The CDR3 loop reads CASSPPWGEETQYF. CDR3 DNA: TGTGCCAGCTCACCCCCGTGGGGAGAAGAGACCCAGTACTTC.

This clone was picked up a small number of times. V is TRBV9 and J is TRBJ2-3; 11 bases match TRBD2. The V gene's germline CDR1 is SGDLS and CDR2 YYNGEE. V gave up 0 bases and J gave up 1 base; unmatched junction bases: 10. This CDR3 has 19 amino acids. CDR3 sequence reads: CASSVASQGTSGRTDTQYF. The CDR3 DNA reads TGTGCCAGCAGCGTAGCTTCCCAAGGGACTAGCGGACGCACAGATACGCAGTATTTT.

The chain carries TRBV28 and TRBJ2-1, with 10 bases that match TRBD2. Trimming at V came to 2 bases and at J to 10 bases, leaving 8 bases not matched to a gene. This CDR3 is 15 amino acids long. The germline CDR1 and CDR2 sequences are MDHEN and SYDVKM. This CDR3 is CASSLQLAGREEQFF. The CDR3 bases are TGTGCCAGCAGTTTACAACTAGCGGGGCGGGAGGAGCAGTTCTTC.

The V and J genes are TRBV4-1 and TRBJ2-5, with 7 bases matching TRBD1. This CDR3 has 16 amino acids. Germline V gives CDR1 MGHRA, CDR2 YSYEKL. V lost 3 bases, J lost 5 bases, and 12 bases stayed unmatched. The CDR3 sequence is CASSQEKQGFRETQYF. For the CDR3, the DNA is TGCGCCAGCAGCCAGGAAAAACAGGGGTTTAGGGAGACCCAGTACTTC.

V gene TRBV5-4 combines with J gene TRBJ2-7, with D perhaps matching TRBD1 (6 bases). Germline-derived CDR1 and CDR2 are SGHNT and YYREEE (reference sequence). The V and J ends lost 9 bases and 3 bases respectively, with 16 bases between them. This CDR3 spans 13 amino acids. The CDR3 coding sequence is TGTGCCACCCACAGGGAACTAGACTACGAGCAGTACTTC. Translation: CATHRELDYEQYF.

This clone has a handful of counts. V gene TRBV7-2 combines with J gene TRBJ1-4, with no clear D. Germline CDR1 and CDR2: SGHTA and FQGNSA. Trimming removed 5 bases at V and 0 bases at J, with 13 bases between. The CDR3 has 16 residues. The CDR3 is CASSARVGTTNEKLFF. The DNA for the CDR3 is TGTGCCAGCAGCGCCCGCGTCGGGACAACTAATGAAAAACTGTTTTTT.

CDR3 DNA: TGTGCCAGCAGCTCGGGACTAGCGGAGGCCTACGAGCAGTACTTC. Amino acids: CASSSGLAEAYEQYF. The chain is built from TRBV7-6 and TRBJ2-7; 11 bases align to TRBD2. Germline V lookup: CDR1 SGHVS, CDR2 FNYEAQ. This CDR3 has 15 amino acids. The V gene end was trimmed by 4 bases and the J gene end by 2 bases; junction bases not matched to a gene: 4.

The chain employs TRBV6-1 and TRBJ1-1; 8 bases are a match to TRBD1. The CDR3 runs to 15 residues. Germline trimming cut 0 bases from V and 4 bases from J; bases unmatched to any gene: 4. The V gene's germline CDR1 is MNHNS and CDR2 SASEGT. CDR3 protein: CASSEAGQGATEAFF. CDR3 in DNA: TGTGCCAGCAGTGAAGCAGGACAGGGTGCCACTGAAGCTTTCTTT.

This clone has just one count. This chain links TRBV28 with TRBJ2-5; D is ambiguous. Per the germline V gene, CDR1 is MDHEN and CDR2 is SYDVKM. The length of the CDR3 is 12 residues. The V gene lost 3 bases and the J gene lost 4 bases, with 6 bases spanning the gap. CDR3 amino acids: CASSLSTETQYF. CDR3 nucleotides: TGTGCCAGCAGTTTGTCTACAGAGACCCAGTACTTC.

This clone was recorded a few times. The genes are TRBV7-8 and TRBJ2-5; maybe TRBD1 (5 bases). Germline V gene lookup returns CDR1 SGHVS and CDR2 FQNEAQ. V shed 1 base and J shed 2 bases, with 11 bases lying between them. CDR3 length equals 15 residues. In nucleotides, the CDR3 is TGTGCCAGCAGCTTAGATACCGGACATCAAGAGACCCAGTACTTC. This translates into CASSLDTGHQETQYF.